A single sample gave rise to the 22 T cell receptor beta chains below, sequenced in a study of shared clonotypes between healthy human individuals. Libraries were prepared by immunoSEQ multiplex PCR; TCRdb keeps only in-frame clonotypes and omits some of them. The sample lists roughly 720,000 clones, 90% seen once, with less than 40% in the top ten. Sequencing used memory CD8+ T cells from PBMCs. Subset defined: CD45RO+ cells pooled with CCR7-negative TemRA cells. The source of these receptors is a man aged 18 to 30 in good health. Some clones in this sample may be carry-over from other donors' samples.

CDR3 protein: CASSLPTGGPNQPQHF. The DNA of the CDR3 is TGTGCCAGCAGTTTACCCACTGGGGGACCCAATCAGCCCCAGCATTTT. This chain joins TRBV28 and TRBJ1-5; TRBD1 might be the D (5 bases). Germline V gives CDR1 MDHEN, CDR2 SYDVKM. The CDR3 spans 16 residues. V was shortened by 2 bases and J by 3 bases, with 14 bases between the two germline ends.

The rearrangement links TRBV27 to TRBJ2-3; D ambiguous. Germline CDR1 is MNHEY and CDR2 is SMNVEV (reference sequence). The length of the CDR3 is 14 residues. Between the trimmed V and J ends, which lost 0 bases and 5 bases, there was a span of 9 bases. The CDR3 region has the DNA TGTGCCAGCAGTTTATCTATCGTGGGAGATACGCAGTATTTT. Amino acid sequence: CASSLSIVGDTQYF.

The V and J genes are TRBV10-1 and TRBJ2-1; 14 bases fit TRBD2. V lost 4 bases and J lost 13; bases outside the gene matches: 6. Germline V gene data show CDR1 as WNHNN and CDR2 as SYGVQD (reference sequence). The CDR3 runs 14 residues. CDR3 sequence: CASSGPGTSGSQFF. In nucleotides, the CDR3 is TGCGCCAGCAGTGGGCCCGGGACTAGCGGGAGTCAGTTCTTC.

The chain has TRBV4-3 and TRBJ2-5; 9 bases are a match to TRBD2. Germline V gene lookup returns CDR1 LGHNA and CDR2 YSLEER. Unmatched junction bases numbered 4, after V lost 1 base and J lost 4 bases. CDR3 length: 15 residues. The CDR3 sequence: CASSQGSGRGETQYF. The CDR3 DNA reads TGCGCCAGCAGCCAAGGTAGCGGGAGAGGAGAGACCCAGTACTTC.

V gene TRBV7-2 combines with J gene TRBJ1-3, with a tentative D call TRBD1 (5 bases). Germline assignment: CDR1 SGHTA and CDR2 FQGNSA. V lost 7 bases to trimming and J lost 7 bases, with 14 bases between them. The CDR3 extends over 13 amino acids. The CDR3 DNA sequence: TGTGCCAGCACCCCTCCGGGGACTAACACCATATATTTT. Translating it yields CASTPPGTNTIYF.

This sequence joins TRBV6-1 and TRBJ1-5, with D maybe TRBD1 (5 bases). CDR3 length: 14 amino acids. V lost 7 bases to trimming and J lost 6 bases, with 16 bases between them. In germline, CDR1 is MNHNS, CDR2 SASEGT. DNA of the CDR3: TGTGCCAGCACCTGGGACCGTCCGAGTCAGCCCCAGCATTTT. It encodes CASTWDRPSQPQHF.

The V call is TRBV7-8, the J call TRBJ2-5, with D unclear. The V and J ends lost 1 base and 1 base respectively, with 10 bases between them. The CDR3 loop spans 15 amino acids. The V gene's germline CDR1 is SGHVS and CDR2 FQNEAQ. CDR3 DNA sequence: TGTGCCAGCAGCTTAGGTCCGTGGTCCCAAGAGACCCAGTACTTC. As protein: CASSLGPWSQETQYF.

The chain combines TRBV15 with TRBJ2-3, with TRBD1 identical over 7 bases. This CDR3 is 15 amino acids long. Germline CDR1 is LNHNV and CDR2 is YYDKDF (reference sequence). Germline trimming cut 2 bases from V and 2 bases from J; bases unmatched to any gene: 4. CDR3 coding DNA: TGTGCCACCAGCAGAAGGGACAGATTCACAGATACGCAGTATTTT. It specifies CATSRRDRFTDTQYF. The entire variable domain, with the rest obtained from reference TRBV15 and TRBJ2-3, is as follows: DAMVIQNPRYQVTQFGKPVTLSCSQTLNHNVMYWYQQKSSQAPKLLFHYYDKDFNNEADTPDNFQSRRPNTSFCFLDIRSPGLGDTAMYLCATSRRDRFTDTQYFGPGTRLTVL.

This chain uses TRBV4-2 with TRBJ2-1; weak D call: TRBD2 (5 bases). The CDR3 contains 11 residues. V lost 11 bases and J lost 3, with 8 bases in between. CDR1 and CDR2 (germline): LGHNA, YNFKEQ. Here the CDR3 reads CAARDYNEQFF. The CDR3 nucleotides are TGTGCCGCCCGGGACTACAATGAGCAGTTCTTC.

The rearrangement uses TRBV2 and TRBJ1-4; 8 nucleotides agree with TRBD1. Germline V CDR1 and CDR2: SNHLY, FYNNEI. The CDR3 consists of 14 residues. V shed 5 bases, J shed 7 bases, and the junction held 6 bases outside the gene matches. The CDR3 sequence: CASSTTGVAEKLFF. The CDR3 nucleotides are TGTGCCAGCAGTACGACAGGGGTCGCTGAAAAACTGTTTTTT. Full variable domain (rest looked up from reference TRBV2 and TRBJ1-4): EPEVTQTPSHQVTQMGQEVILRCVPISNHLYFYWYRQILGQKVEFLVSFYNNEISEKSEIFDDQFSVERPDGSNFTLKIRSTKLEDSAMYFCASSTTGVAEKLFFGSGTQLSVL.

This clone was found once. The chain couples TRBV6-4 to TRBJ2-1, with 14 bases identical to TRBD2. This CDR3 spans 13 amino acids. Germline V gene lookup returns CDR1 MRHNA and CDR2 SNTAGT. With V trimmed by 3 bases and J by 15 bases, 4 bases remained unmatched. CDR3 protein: CASSDGTSGSRFF. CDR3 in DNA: TGTGCCAGCAGTGATGGGACTAGCGGGAGTCGGTTCTTC.

CDR3 sequence (DNA): TGCGCCAGCGGGGGGGCGGGCTTGAACACTGAAGCTTTCTTT. Its translation: CASGGAGLNTEAFF. The genes are TRBV10-2 and TRBJ1-1; perhaps TRBD1 as D (6 bases). The CDR3 runs 14 residues. Looked up from germline, CDR1 is WSHSY and CDR2 is SAAADI. Trimming took 8 bases from V and 0 from J, leaving 13 bases between them.

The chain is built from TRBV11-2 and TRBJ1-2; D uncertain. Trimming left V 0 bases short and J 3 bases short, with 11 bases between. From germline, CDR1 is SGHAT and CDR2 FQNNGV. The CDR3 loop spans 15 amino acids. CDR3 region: CASSLDVSLHYGYTF. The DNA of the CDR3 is TGTGCCAGCAGCTTAGATGTCTCGCTCCACTATGGCTACACCTTC.

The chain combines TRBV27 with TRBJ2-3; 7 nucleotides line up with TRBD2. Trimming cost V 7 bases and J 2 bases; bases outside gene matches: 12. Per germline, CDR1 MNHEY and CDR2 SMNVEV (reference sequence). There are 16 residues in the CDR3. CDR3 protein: CASTPVGGNNTDTQYF. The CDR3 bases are TGTGCCAGCACCCCGGTGGGGGGGAACAACACAGATACGCAGTATTTT.

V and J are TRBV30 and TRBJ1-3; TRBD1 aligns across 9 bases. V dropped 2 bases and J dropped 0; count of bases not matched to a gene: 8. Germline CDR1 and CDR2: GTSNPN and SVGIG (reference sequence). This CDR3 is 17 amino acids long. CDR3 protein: CAWSPFNRGPSGNTIYF. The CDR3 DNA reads TGTGCCTGGAGTCCGTTTAACAGGGGGCCCTCTGGAAACACCATATATTTT.

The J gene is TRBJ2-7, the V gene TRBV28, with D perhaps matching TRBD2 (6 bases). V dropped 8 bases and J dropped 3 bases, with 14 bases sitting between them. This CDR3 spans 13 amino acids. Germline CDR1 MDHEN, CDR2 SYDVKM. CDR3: CASQSSGDYEQYF. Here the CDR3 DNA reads TGTGCCAGCCAGAGCTCGGGAGACTACGAGCAGTACTTC.

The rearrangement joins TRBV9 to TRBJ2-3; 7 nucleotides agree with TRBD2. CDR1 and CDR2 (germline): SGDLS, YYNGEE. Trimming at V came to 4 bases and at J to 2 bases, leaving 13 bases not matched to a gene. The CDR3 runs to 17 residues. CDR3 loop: CASSPRWGEGPTDTQYF. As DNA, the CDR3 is TGTGCCAGCAGCCCCCGTTGGGGGGAGGGACCCACAGATACGCAGTATTTT.

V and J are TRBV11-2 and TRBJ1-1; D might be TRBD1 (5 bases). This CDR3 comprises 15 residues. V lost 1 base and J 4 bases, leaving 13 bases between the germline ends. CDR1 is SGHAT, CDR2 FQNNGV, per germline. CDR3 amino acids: CASSLAREGSTEAFF. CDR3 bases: TGTGCCAGCAGCTTAGCGCGGGAGGGGAGCACTGAAGCTTTCTTT. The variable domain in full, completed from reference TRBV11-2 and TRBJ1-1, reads EAGVAQSPRYKIIEKRQSVAFWCNPISGHATLYWYQQILGQGPKLLIQFQNNGVVDDSQLPKDRFSAERLKGVDSTLKIQPAKLEDSAVYLCASSLAREGSTEAFFGQGTRLTVV.

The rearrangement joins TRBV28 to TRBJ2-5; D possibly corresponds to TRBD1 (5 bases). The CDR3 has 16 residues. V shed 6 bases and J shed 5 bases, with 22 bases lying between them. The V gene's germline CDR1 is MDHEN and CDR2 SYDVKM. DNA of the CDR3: TGTGCCAGCAGGTCCCGCCCCTCAGGGTTCGGGGAGACCCAGTACTTC. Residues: CASRSRPSGFGETQYF.

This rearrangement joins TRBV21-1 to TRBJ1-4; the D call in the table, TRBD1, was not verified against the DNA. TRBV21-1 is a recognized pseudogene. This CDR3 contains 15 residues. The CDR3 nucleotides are TGTGCCAGCAGCAGATACAGGGGGCGGAGTGAAAAACTGTTTTTT. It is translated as CASSRYRGRSEKLFF.

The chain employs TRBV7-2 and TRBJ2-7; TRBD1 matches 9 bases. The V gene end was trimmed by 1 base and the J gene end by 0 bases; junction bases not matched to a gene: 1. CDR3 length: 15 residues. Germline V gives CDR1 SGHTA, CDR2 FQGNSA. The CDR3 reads CASSLDRGPSYEQYF. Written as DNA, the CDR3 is TGTGCCAGCAGCTTAGACAGGGGGCCCTCCTACGAGCAGTACTTC. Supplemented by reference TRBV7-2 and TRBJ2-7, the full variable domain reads GAGVSQSPSNKVTEKGKDVELRCDPISGHTALYWYRQSLGQGLEFLIYFQGNSAPDKSGLPSDRFSAERTGGSVSTLTIQRTQQEDSAVYLCASSLDRGPSYEQYFGPGTRLTVT.

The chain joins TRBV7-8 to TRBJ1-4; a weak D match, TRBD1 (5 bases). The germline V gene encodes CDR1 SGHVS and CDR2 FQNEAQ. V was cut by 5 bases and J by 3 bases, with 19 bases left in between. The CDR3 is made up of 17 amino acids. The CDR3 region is CASSLARKLGANEKLFF. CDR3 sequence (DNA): TGTGCCAGCAGCCTGGCGCGGAAGTTAGGGGCTAATGAAAAACTGTTTTTT.